Sequencing of this TCR beta chain was carried out in a study of cytomegalovirus exposure and HLA in healthy donors (dated by TCRdb to about 2017). For the study in its entirety: In an earlier analysis of approximately 640 of the donors, 276 Gb of sequence data and some 120 million unique TCR beta sequences from about 180 million T cells were reported. Approximately 300 gigabases of sequencing data and tens of millions of unique TCR sequences were included in an early release covering about 700 HLA-typed donors. Using immunosequencing, the study profiled T cell repertoires from about 650 subjects and related those repertoires to cytomegalovirus serostatus. In the later analysis, no new phenotypic data were used to find candidate immune exposures; instead, reliance was placed on TCR beta sequences and their occurrence across donors. Of the approximately 400 genotyped donors, roughly 80% were placed in the genetic ancestry cluster associated with self-reported Caucasian donors. The study aimed to test whether cataloging public T cell receptors could reveal signatures of past pathogen exposure. Among some 400 genotyped donors of the cohort, an average of approximately 240,000 unique TCR beta nucleotide sequences was sequenced per donor, of which roughly 18% were non-productive. A later analysis re-analyzed previously published TCR beta repertoires from 660 or so donors and added high-resolution HLA genotyping to study TCR occurrence patterns. Both class I and class II loci were covered by HLA typing, at four-digit resolution. To decide whether each TCR beta V gene segment behaved as functional or pseudogenic, an earlier analysis of some 600 of the donors relied on high-throughput TCR beta sequencing. To predict cytomegalovirus infection status, the study brought together high-throughput TCR immunosequencing, statistical association of individual TCRs with disease status, and machine learning. Donor age, sex, ethnicity and CMV serostatus were collected together with the repertoire data. Besides the first cohort of around 700 subjects, a separate validation cohort made up of about 120 different subjects was used. All discovery cohort repertoires had been generated on a single sequencing platform. Four or five DR-DQ haplotypes were handled as single units for association and clustering because linkage in the cohort was strong. Typing coverage varied by locus: about 629-630 donors for A, B, C, DRB1 and DQB1; around 560 for DQA1; over 600 for DPA1; roughly 450 for DPB1. Genome-wide SNP genotypes for about 65% of the 666 donors were used in a later genetic analysis, which treated that subset as a discovery cohort.

In total, 666 healthy bone marrow donors made up the cohort. At the time of sampling, all cohort members were nominally healthy, though unrecorded immune exposures were likely present. The donor was CMV seropositive and was included in the group of 270 or so seropositive cohort members. Each donor provided a peripheral blood sample, and peripheral blood mononuclear cells were used for TCR beta sequencing. Genomic DNA extraction from the blood cell samples was performed with the Qiagen DNeasy Blood Extraction Kit. V is cut back by 5 bases and J by 4 bases, with 2 bases in the junction unmatched. The germline V gene encodes CDR1 SNHLY and CDR2 FYNNEI. The CDR3 numbers 13 residues from cysteine through phenylalanine. Only the CDR3 DNA is retained, 39 bases long and in frame from the first base. Libraries were constructed by the immunoSEQ multiplex PCR assay. For the multiplex PCR, a mixture combining 60 forward primers for TCR Vbeta segments and 13 reverse primers for TCR Jbeta segments was used. The CDR3 region of rearranged TCR beta genes was amplified from genomic DNA by a multiplex PCR assay. The Illumina HiSeq System was used to sequence the amplified TCR beta libraries as 87-base-pair reads. The study's processing was this. A later analysis tallied around 87 million unique TCR beta chains across the 640 or so repertoires, and about 12 million of those chains were shared by two or more donors. A nearest-neighbor algorithm error-corrected the raw reads and collapsed the reads into unique sequences, merging closely related sequences to remove PCR and sequencing errors. V, D and J gene segments were assigned by aligning CDR3 sequences to IMGT reference sequences. For a sequence to be retained, a match of at least six nucleotides was required to both a V gene segment and a J gene segment. A rearrangement was called productive if the CDR3 had no stop codons and remained in frame with V and J, and every other rearrangement was called non-productive. CDR3 was defined by IMGT convention, running from the second conserved V-encoded cysteine to the conserved J-encoded phenylalanine. In an earlier analysis of more than 550 of the donors, sequences lacking an unambiguous match to a single V gene segment were excluded. An earlier analysis of under 750 of the donors called V segments functional above 56.7% productive rearrangements and segregating when the between-donor standard deviation exceeded 5%. To diagnose cytomegalovirus status from the catalog of TCR beta chain sequences, a statistical classification framework was built. In a later analysis, V and J genes were assigned by comparing TCR nucleotide sequences against IMGT/GENE-DB human TR gene sequences. Using the TCRdist pipeline, a later analysis assigned CDR3 sequences along with most-parsimonious VDJ recombination scenarios. A later analysis defined each TCR beta chain by its CDR3 amino acid sequence plus V-gene family, and excluded reads lacking a unique V-gene family. To address suspected cross-contamination and a sequencing artifact, a later analysis removed approximately 590 highly shared, low-generation-probability nucleotide sequences. In a later analysis, a clonal expansion index for each public chain was calculated from normalized within-repertoire ranks of inferred template counts. In a later analysis, generation probabilities were computed using a VDJ recombination model fitted to out-of-frame rearrangements, and the results were checked against IGoR. In a later analysis, TCR-TCR, TCR-HLA and TCR-CMV co-occurrence was scored with hypergeometric tests, and a repertoire-size bias correction was applied to TCR pairs. False discovery rates were estimated in a later analysis by permuting HLA or CMV assignments 20 times. In a later analysis, co-occurring TCRs were grouped using DBSCAN, and TCRdist sequence similarity was added for clustering within HLA-allele-positive subsets. For co-occurrence clustering, repertoires with fewer than 30,000 or more than 120,000 public chains were excluded, along with four to six repertoires with anomalous nucleotide sharing. The clones in this table, taken by TCRdb from immuneACCESS, are in-frame only. Not every clone is retained; where verified, under half of the shortfall comes from an unresolved V gene, and the cause of the rest is unknown. D and trimming come from the DNA, and the V and J calls and clone size come from that table. The sample table records 180,000 or so clones; 82% of these occur just once. The ten largest clonotypes hold around 6.3% of the sample.

The table lists this clone with a count of one. This receptor's antigen is unknown. No base-level quality is on record; no much larger clone is a single base apart. General study outcomes and caveats: The earlier analysis of approximately 590 of the donors excluded over 15 rarely observed V segments, including chromosome 9 orphons, because counts were too low. The authors suggested that the approach could potentially be extended to other disease states and immunological phenotypes. In the study, about 150 TCR beta chains were listed as associated with cytomegalovirus. A further reported finding was that TCR beta sequences accurately predicted the HLA-A and HLA-B alleles for most subjects in the first cohort. A cluster of highly shared sequence variants was judged likely to represent a technical artifact of the sequencing pipeline. In a later analysis, HLA-associated TCR beta chains were found to be more clonally expanded and to have lower generation probabilities than equally common non-associated chains. In vitro tests confirmed that a few of the cytomegalovirus-associated TCR beta chains recognize cytomegalovirus antigens. In this cohort, only TCR beta chains were sequenced, and detectable features were limited by the absence of alpha or paired-chain data. The only immune exposure information available for the cohort was CMV serostatus. Specific HLA alleles were associated with around 18,000 TCR beta sequences at a false discovery rate of 0.05 in a later analysis. The 87-base-pair reads could not distinguish some IMGT-functional V segments, including TRBV6-2 and TRBV6-3, so those segments were excluded. Correlated functional status among segregating V segments might be attributable to linkage disequilibrium, but an unknown experimental factor could not be ruled out. Compared with the roughly 600-donor mean, donors in an Asian-associated ancestry cluster had fewer N-insertions in productive TCRs, according to a later genetic analysis. In an earlier analysis of under 600 of the donors, most TCR beta V segments were observed in productive rearrangements about 90% or about 30% of the time, broadly matching IMGT annotations. Assigning TCR associations to individual alleles was difficult when HLA alleles, especially DR and DQ, strongly co-occurred. V-gene and J-gene trimming of TCR beta chains was associated with a missense DCLRE1C variant in a later genetic analysis, and the association was replicated in an independent cohort. Because HLA typing was unavailable for some donors at each locus, only the typed subset was used in association tests. A later analysis reported that several top co-occurrence clusters appeared linked to parvovirus B19, influenza, CMV and Epstein-Barr virus. In a later analysis, most CMV-associated TCR beta chains were found to appear HLA-restricted, with HLA associations seemingly driven largely by CMV exposure. Across donors, most TCR sequences were observed very rarely, whereas some public TCRs were present in many individuals. The classifier was reported to diagnose cytomegalovirus status with high specificity and sensitivity in both the original cohort and the validation cohort. Sequencing depth was assumed to be roughly uniform across donors in the presence/absence analyses, though that assumption may not hold. In a later analysis, the rate of TCR association differed among HLA loci, with DRB1 alleles having the most associated TCRs and HLA-C alleles having the fewest.

The chain uses TRBV2 and TRBJ2-5, with 9 bases aligning to TRBD1. Sequenced material: PBMCs. This clonotype originated in a woman between 45 and 65 years old in good health and CMV-seropositive. The DNA sequence is as follows: TGTGCCAGCAGTCGGACAGGGGCAGAGACCCAGTACTTC. This codes for CASSRTGAETQYF.